One sample yielded the 26 T cell receptor beta chains listed below, sequenced in a study of response to subunit inactivated influenza vaccine. TCRdb re-analysed the RT-PCR reads in MiXCR, keeping a single row per CDR3 protein. There are 500,000 to 600,000 distinct CDR3 sequences in the sample; 12% to 15% occur only once, and roughly 10% lies in the top ten. The specimen comprised PBMCs from blood, sampled approximately 13 days after vaccination. These receptors were obtained from a man aged 50 or older who received an inactivated influenza vaccine.

The chain has TRBV21-1 and TRBJ2-2; TRBD1 is taken as the D call from the table, unchecked against the DNA. TRBV21-1 is tagged as a pseudogene. CDR3 size: 16 residues. CDR3 bases: TGTGCCAGCAGCAACGGCCGGATCGGGGGTTCCGGGGAGCTGTTTTTT. Translated: CASSNGRIGGSGELFF.

This clonotype was observed a few times. CDR3: CASSPPGPGSQPQHF. In nucleotides, the CDR3 is TGTGCCAGCTCACCACCGGGACCTGGGAGTCAGCCCCAGCATTTT. The chain couples TRBV18 to TRBJ1-5; D is perhaps TRBD1 (5 bases). Between the trimmed V and J ends, which lost 0 bases and 6 bases, there was a span of 12 bases. CDR3 size: 15 residues. CDR1 and CDR2 from the germline V gene are KGHSH and LQKENI.

This clonotype was detected a few times. The chain recombines TRBV5-1 with TRBJ1-1; possible D gene TRBD1, 6 bases. CDR3 length: 16 residues. Trimming stripped 0 bases from V and 4 bases from J, with 16 bases between. Germline loops: CDR1 SGHRS, CDR2 YFSETQ. The CDR3 coding sequence is TGCGCCAGCAGCTTGGCCCAGGGGCGCGGGACCACTGAAGCTTTCTTT. This codes for CASSLAQGRGTTEAFF.

In its sample, this clonotype was seen a few times. The rearrangement uses TRBV6-2 or TRBV6-3 and TRBJ2-1; D might be TRBD2 (6 bases). Trimming shortened V by 0 bases and J by 1 base, and 16 bases separated the two germline ends. CDR3 size: 18 residues. Germline CDR1 reads MNHEY; CDR2 reads SVGEGT. CDR3 protein: CASSYSRNRGFSYNEQFF. CDR3 coding DNA: TGTGCCAGCAGTTACTCGAGGAATCGGGGGTTTTCCTACAATGAGCAGTTCTTC.

This clonotype was counted many times. This rearrangement joins TRBV12-3 or TRBV12-4 to TRBJ1-3; D is unclear. There are 11 residues in the CDR3. The CDR3 nucleotides read TGTGCGATCGAGGCTGGAAACACCATATATTTT. Amino acids: CAIEAGNTIYF.

The V gene is TRBV6-1, the J gene TRBJ2-7, with D perhaps matching TRBD1 or TRBD2 (6 bases each). The CDR3 contains 14 residues. Deletions cut 10 bases from V and 9 bases from J, with 25 bases between. Germline V lookup: CDR1 MNHNS, CDR2 SASEGT. This chain's CDR3 is CATQRRDRDNRQYF. DNA of the CDR3: TGTGCCACCCAACGGCGGGACCGGGACAACAGGCAGTACTTC.

This clonotype occurred a few times. The V call is TRBV5-1, the J call TRBJ2-2, with D perhaps TRBD1 or TRBD2 (5 bases each). CDR1 is SGHRS and CDR2 is YFSETQ in the germline V gene. V dropped 5 bases and J dropped 6 bases, with 20 bases sitting between them. This CDR3 is 16 amino acids long. The CDR3, as DNA: TGCGCCAGCAGTCGCCAGCCCGGGGCAGTCGCCGGGGAGCTGTTTTTT. Translated: CASSRQPGAVAGELFF. The full variable domain, rest sourced from reference TRBV5-1 and TRBJ2-2, is KAGVTQTPRYLIKTRGQQVTLSCSPISGHRSVSWYQQTPGQGLQFLFEYFSETQRNKGNFPGRFSGRQFSNSRSEMNVSTLELGDSALYLCASSRQPGAVAGELFFGEGSRLTVL.

This rearrangement joins TRBV5-1 to TRBJ2-1; 11 positions agree with TRBD1. The ends lost 1 base at V and 6 bases at J; junction bases unmatched: 6. Germline V gene data show CDR1 as SGHRS and CDR2 as YFSETQ. The CDR3 extends over 16 amino acids. The CDR3 reads CASSLNTGQGGNEQFF. Here the CDR3 DNA reads TGCGCCAGCAGCTTGAATACGGGACAGGGGGGCAATGAGCAGTTCTTC.

The rearrangement joins TRBV6-1 to TRBJ2-4, with no clear D. Germline V gene lookup returns CDR1 MNHNS and CDR2 SASEGT. V lost 8 bases and J lost 0, with 8 bases in between. The CDR3 consists of 13 residues. CDR3 nucleotides: TGTGCCAGCTACTCTCTAGCCAAAAACATTCAGTACTTC. Translated, it gives CASYSLAKNIQYF.

CDR3 protein: CASRMGTSGTQYF. Written as DNA, the CDR3 is TGTGCCAGCAGGATGGGGACCAGCGGGACCCAGTACTTC. V gene TRBV6-1 combines with J gene TRBJ2-5, with D tentatively TRBD1 or TRBD2 (5 bases each). This CDR3 comprises 13 residues. The V end was cut by 6 bases, the J end by 7 bases, with 15 bases between. Germline values: CDR1 MNHNS, CDR2 SASEGT.

This clonotype was counted only a few times. This chain joins TRBV4-3 and TRBJ2-1, with D unresolved. The CDR3 runs to 16 residues. The V end was cut by 0 bases, the J end by 0 bases, with 9 bases between. Germline V lookup: CDR1 LGHNA, CDR2 YSLEER. The CDR3 loop is CASSQDDVSSYNEQFF. Here the CDR3 DNA reads TGCGCCAGCAGCCAAGATGACGTTAGCTCCTACAATGAGCAGTTCTTC.

This clonotype was picked up a small number of times. The chain is built from TRBV19 and TRBJ1-2, with a possible D match to TRBD1 (5 bases). The germline CDR1 and CDR2 sequences are LNHDA and SQIVND (reference sequence). V lost 10 bases, J lost 8 bases, and 17 bases lay in between. The CDR3 is made up of 12 amino acids. The CDR3 reads CATRGEWEGYTF. Written as DNA, the CDR3 is TGTGCCACCCGGGGCGAGTGGGAAGGCTACACCTTC.

Only a few counts were recorded for this clonotype. The chain employs TRBV12-3 or TRBV12-4 and TRBJ2-7, with D perhaps matching TRBD1 (5 bases). V was pared by 3 bases and J by 0 bases, with 15 bases between. CDR3 length: 16 amino acids. This chain's CDR3 is CASSFGSQVISYEQYF. DNA of the CDR3: TGTGCCAGCAGTTTTGGATCACAGGTGATCTCCTACGAGCAGTACTTC.

J is TRBJ2-3 and V is TRBV13; D is uncertain. Trimming cost V 3 bases and J 7 bases, with 20 bases left between them. This CDR3 contains 16 residues. CDR1 is PRHDT and CDR2 is FYEKMQ in the germline V gene (reference sequence). CDR3 nucleotide sequence: TGTGCCAGCAGCTTTGTATCGGTGGCAGGCAGGCATACGCAGTATTTT. Amino acid sequence: CASSFVSVAGRHTQYF.

This chain connects TRBV24-1 to TRBJ2-1; D assignment may be TRBD1 or TRBD2 (7 bases each). The CDR3 consists of 14 residues. Germline CDR1 is KGHDR and CDR2 is SFDVKD. The V end lost 7 bases, the J end lost 8 bases, and 17 bases lay between the germline ends. The CDR3 protein is CATSTRGGGYEQFF. CDR3 nucleotide sequence: TGTGCCACCAGCACGAGGGGAGGGGGCTATGAGCAGTTCTTC.

This clonotype was observed a handful of times. The chain links TRBV4-1 to TRBJ1-5, with 9 bases that match TRBD1. Germline V gene lookup returns CDR1 MGHRA and CDR2 YSYEKL. The CDR3 extends over 17 amino acids. V trimming: 5 bases; J trimming: 1 base; junction bases outside the gene matches: 9. As DNA, the CDR3 is TGCGCCAGCAGCTCTAGTCCCGGGACAGGGAGCAATCAGCCCCAGCATTTT. Its protein product is CASSSSPGTGSNQPQHF.

The chain links TRBV20-1 to TRBJ1-4, with 8 bases identical to TRBD1. Germline trimming cut 6 bases from V and 3 bases from J; bases unmatched to any gene: 6. The CDR3 consists of 14 residues. From germline, CDR1 is DFQATT and CDR2 SNEGSKA (reference sequence). CDR3 amino acids: CSATRQGSNEKLFF. For the CDR3, the DNA is TGCAGTGCCACGAGACAGGGGTCTAATGAAAAACTGTTTTTT.

The chain combines TRBV21-1 with TRBJ2-6; TRBD1 is the table's D call, not checked against the DNA. TRBV21-1 has pseudogene status. CDR3 length equals 17 residues. The chain's CDR3 is CASTKRDSSSGANVLTF. The CDR3 DNA reads TGTGCCAGCACCAAACGGGACAGCAGCTCTGGGGCCAACGTCCTGACTTTC.

The chain joins TRBV20-1 to TRBJ2-5; 7 bases agree with TRBD1. V lost 3 bases and J lost 5; bases outside the gene matches: 6. Germline loops: CDR1 DFQATT, CDR2 SNEGSKA (reference sequence). The CDR3 consists of 13 residues. The CDR3 nucleotides read TGCAGTGCTAGGGACAGGCGGCGGGAGACCCAGTACTTC. It translates to CSARDRRRETQYF.

This clonotype was counted only a few times. CDR3 nucleotide sequence: TGTGCCAGCAGCCTTGGGAAGGGGGTCAGCTCATTCGTTCAAGAGACCCAGTACTTC. Protein sequence: CASSLGKGVSSFVQETQYF. The V call is TRBV28, the J call TRBJ2-5; D is possibly TRBD1 (6 bases). This CDR3 has 19 amino acids. CDR1 and CDR2 (germline): MDHEN, SYDVKM. The ends were cut back, 6 bases at V and 2 bases at J, with 28 bases in the middle.

This clonotype turned up a few times. V and J are TRBV28 and TRBJ1-1; D call uncertain. Germline V gene lookup returns CDR1 MDHEN and CDR2 SYDVKM. The CDR3 length is 13 residues. The V and J ends lost 1 base and 2 bases respectively, with 5 bases between them. In DNA, the CDR3 is TGTGCCAGCAGTTTATCTGATAACACTGAAGCTTTCTTT. It yields the protein CASSLSDNTEAFF. Filled out from reference TRBV28 and TRBJ1-1, the complete variable domain reads DVKVTQSSRYLVKRTGEKVFLECVQDMDHENMFWYRQDPGLGLRLIYFSYDVKMKEKGDIPEGYSVSREKKERFSLILESASTNQTSMYLCASSLSDNTEAFFGQGTRLTVV.

The CDR3 DNA follows: TGTGCCAGCAGTCTACAAGTCCAAATATATAATTCACCCCTCCACTTT. It encodes CASSLQVQIYNSPLHF. The rearrangement links TRBV2 to TRBJ1-6, with unresolved D. V dropped 5 bases and J dropped 4 bases, with 15 bases sitting between them. Per germline, CDR1 SNHLY and CDR2 FYNNEI. There are 16 residues in the CDR3.

This clonotype was counted between two and nine times. This sequence joins TRBV12-3 or TRBV12-4 and TRBJ2-1; D perhaps matches TRBD2 (5 bases). With 1 base removed from V and 6 bases from J, the gap between germline ends came to 16 bases. The length of the CDR3 is 16 residues. In DNA, the CDR3 is TGTGCCAGCAGTTTAGAAAGCTCGGGGATTGGCAATGAGCAGTTCTTC. It is translated as CASSLESSGIGNEQFF.

This clonotype came up a few times. The rearrangement uses TRBV24-1 and TRBJ2-1, with 8 bases matching TRBD2. From germline, CDR1 is KGHDR and CDR2 SFDVKD. After removal of 4 bases from V and 5 bases from J, the junction contained 9 bases not matched to a gene. The CDR3 has 16 residues. The CDR3 DNA reads TGTGCCACCAGTGACCCCCCAGCGGGGGCACACAATGAGCAGTTCTTC. It specifies CATSDPPAGAHNEQFF.

This clonotype was seen at least ten times. The chain is built from TRBV18 and TRBJ2-1; the D is unclear. Germline CDR1 KGHSH, CDR2 LQKENI. The CDR3 contains 11 residues. V lost 3 bases to trimming and J lost 6 bases, with 3 bases between them. The CDR3 region is CASSPGNEQFF. The CDR3 coding sequence is TGTGCCAGCTCACCTGGCAATGAGCAGTTCTTC.

CDR3 DNA: TGTGCCAGCAGTCCCCTATCGCGAGCGGAGGTCACCGGGGAGCTGTTTTTT. This translates into CASSPLSRAEVTGELFF. The chain combines TRBV28 with TRBJ2-2, with D tentatively TRBD2 (5 bases). The CDR3 is 17 amino acids. The V gene lost 5 bases and the J gene lost 4 bases, with 20 bases spanning the gap. Germline CDR1 and CDR2: MDHEN and SYDVKM. Together with reference TRBV28 and TRBJ2-2, the CDR3 gives the full variable domain: DVKVTQSSRYLVKRTGEKVFLECVQDMDHENMFWYRQDPGLGLRLIYFSYDVKMKEKGDIPEGYSVSREKKERFSLILESASTNQTSMYLCASSPLSRAEVTGELFFGEGSRLTVL.